The subject of this entry is one T cell receptor beta chain. Trimming removed 0 bases at V and 4 bases at J, with 13 bases between. The CDR3 contains 15 residues. CDR1 is LGHNA, CDR2 YNFKEQ, per germline. The record originates from a study of OX40 agonist ivuxolimab in advanced cancers. Produced via immunoSEQ multiplex PCR; TCRdb's table is partial and in-frame only. The table shows 90,000 or so clones, with around 87% occurring only once. Sequencing used CD4+ or CD8+ T cells sorted from blood, obtained in a trial of the OX40 agonist ivuxolimab. The receptor's source is an adult with an advanced solid tumor such as melanoma, head and neck, liver or kidney cancer. The rearrangement links TRBV4-2 to TRBJ2-7; possibly TRBD2 for D (6 bases). CDR3 residues: CASSQEGGNRYEQYF. CDR3 bases: TGTGCCAGCAGCCAAGAGGGGGGAAATCGTTACGAGCAGTACTTC.